The T cell receptor beta chain under discussion was sequenced for a study of metastatic and nonmetastatic thyroid tumors. Study background: Patients with malignant and benign thyroid disease provided blood and tumor or nodule tissue, whose repertoires were compared.

This clone came up a few times. Its cognate antigen is unknown. V lost 4 bases, J lost 0 bases, and 9 bases lay in between. There are 15 residues in the CDR3. From germline, CDR1 is KGHDR and CDR2 SFDVKD. MiXCR re-clonotyped the PCR reads for TCRdb. The data show approximately 14,000 clones, just under 30% seen once. Nobody among the patients had been given any treatment before thyroid surgery. Whole-study results and caveats: Reportedly, malignant thyroid tumors had significantly higher TCR beta diversity than benign nodules, in blood and tumor.

The V call is TRBV24-1, the J call TRBJ2-1; D remains ambiguous. The receptor was derived from a female donor with papillary thyroid cancer or a benign thyroid nodule (not recorded which). Some clones in this sample may be carry-over from other donors' samples. The sequencing sample was made of blood. The CDR3 loop is CATSDRWSSYNEQFF. CDR3 sequence (DNA): TGTGCCACCAGTGACCGATGGAGCTCCTACAATGAGCAGTTCTTC.